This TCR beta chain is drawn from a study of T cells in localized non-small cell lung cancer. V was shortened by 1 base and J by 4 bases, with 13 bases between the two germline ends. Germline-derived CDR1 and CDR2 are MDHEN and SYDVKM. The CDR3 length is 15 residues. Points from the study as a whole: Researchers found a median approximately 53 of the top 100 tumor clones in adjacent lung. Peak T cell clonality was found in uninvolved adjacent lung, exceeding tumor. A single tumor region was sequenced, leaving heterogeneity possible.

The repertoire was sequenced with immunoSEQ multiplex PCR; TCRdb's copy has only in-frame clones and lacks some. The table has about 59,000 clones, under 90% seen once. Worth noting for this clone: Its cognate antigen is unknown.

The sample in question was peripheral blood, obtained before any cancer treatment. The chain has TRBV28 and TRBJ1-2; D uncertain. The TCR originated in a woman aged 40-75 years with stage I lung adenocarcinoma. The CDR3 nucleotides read TGTGCCAGCAGTTTATACAGACCGGATGGCTATGGCTACACCTTC. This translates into CASSLYRPDGYGYTF.